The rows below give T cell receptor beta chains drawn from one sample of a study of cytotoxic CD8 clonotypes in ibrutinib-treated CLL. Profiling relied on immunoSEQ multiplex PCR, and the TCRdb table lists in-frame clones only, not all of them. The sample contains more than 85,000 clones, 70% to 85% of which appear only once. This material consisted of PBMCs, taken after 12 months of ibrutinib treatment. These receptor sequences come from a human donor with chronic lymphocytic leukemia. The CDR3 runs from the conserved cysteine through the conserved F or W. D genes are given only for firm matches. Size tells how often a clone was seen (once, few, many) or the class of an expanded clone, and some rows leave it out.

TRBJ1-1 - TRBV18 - CASSLRRTDLNTEAFF TGTGCCAGCTCACTTCGGCGGACAGATTTGAACACTGAAGCTTTCTTT
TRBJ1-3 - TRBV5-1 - CASSLGESGNTIYF TGCGCCAGCAGCTTAGGGGAATCTGGAAACACCATATATTTT
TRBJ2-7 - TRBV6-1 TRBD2 CASSEGTSGAYEQYF TGTGCCAGCAGTGAAGGTACTAGCGGCGCCTACGAGCAGTACTTC
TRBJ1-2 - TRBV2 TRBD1 CASRGTGGGYTF TGTGCCAGCAGGGGGACAGGGGGCGGCTACACCTTC
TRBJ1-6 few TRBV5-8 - CASSYHRDSPLHF TGTGCCAGCAGCTACCATAGGGATTCACCCCTCCACTTT
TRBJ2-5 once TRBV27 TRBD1 CASSLGRDRGPETQYF TGTGCCAGCAGTTTAGGCCGGGACAGGGGTCCAGAGACCCAGTACTTC
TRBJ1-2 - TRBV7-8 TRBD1 CASSLVSGPGQGDGYTF TGTGCCAGCAGCTTAGTTAGTGGGCCGGGACAGGGCGATGGCTACACCTTC
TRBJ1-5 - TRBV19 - CASSIISPPNQPQHF TGTGCCAGTAGTATAATTTCCCCCCCCAATCAGCCCCAGCATTTT
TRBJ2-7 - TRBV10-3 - CAISDVRYEQYF TGTGCCATCAGTGACGTCCGGTACGAGCAGTACTTC
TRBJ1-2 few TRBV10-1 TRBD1 CASSSSDRGSYGYTF TGCGCCAGCAGTAGCTCCGACAGGGGGTCCTATGGCTACACCTTC
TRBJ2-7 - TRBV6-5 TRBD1 CASTETGGTYEQYF TGTGCCAGCACCGAGACAGGGGGCACCTACGAGCAGTACTTC
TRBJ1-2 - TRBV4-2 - CASSQAGTVSYGYTF TGTGCCAGCAGCCAAGCCGGGACGGTGAGCTATGGCTACACCTTC
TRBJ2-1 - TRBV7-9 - CASSYNEQFF TGTGCCAGCAGCTACAATGAGCAGTTCTTC
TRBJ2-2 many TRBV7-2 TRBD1 CASSFTGGGLFF TGTGCCAGCAGCTTTACAGGGGGCGGGCTGTTTTTT
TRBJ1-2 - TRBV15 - CATSRGQDANYGYTF TGTGCCACCAGCAGAGGACAGGATGCTAACTATGGCTACACCTTC
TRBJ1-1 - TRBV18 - CASSPPGRGGTEAFF TGTGCCAGCTCACCACCGGGACGGGGGGGCACTGAAGCTTTCTTT
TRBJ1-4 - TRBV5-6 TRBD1 CASSFIGTATNEKLFF TGTGCCAGCAGCTTCATCGGGACAGCAACTAATGAAAAACTGTTTTTT
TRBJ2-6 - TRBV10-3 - CAISESPGSGANVLTF TGTGCCATCAGTGAGTCCCCGGGGTCTGGGGCCAACGTCCTGACTTTC
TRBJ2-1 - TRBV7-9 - CASSSGTRPYNEQFF TGTGCCAGCAGCTCCGGGACTCGACCCTACAATGAGCAGTTCTTC
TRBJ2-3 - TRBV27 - CASSFSSRADTQYF TGTGCCAGCAGTTTCTCGTCTAGGGCAGATACGCAGTATTTT
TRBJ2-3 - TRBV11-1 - CASSLDGLRDTQYF TGTGCCAGCAGCTTAGACGGGCTTAGGGATACGCAGTATTTT
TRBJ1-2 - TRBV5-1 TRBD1 CASSLQPTGQSHYGYTF TGCGCCAGCAGCCTACAGCCCACGGGACAGTCACACTATGGCTACACCTTC
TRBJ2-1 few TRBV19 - CATATGVLRNNEQFF TGTGCCACCGCTACGGGAGTTCTTAGGAACAATGAGCAGTTCTTC
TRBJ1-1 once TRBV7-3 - CASSLDGVPNTEAFF TGTGCCAGCAGCTTAGACGGCGTCCCTAACACTGAAGCTTTCTTT
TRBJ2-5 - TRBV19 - CASSSSGVETQYF TGTGCCAGTAGTAGCAGTGGCGTCGAGACCCAGTACTTC
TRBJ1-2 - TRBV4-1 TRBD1 CASSHPGQNYGYTF TGCGCCAGCAGCCATCCGGGACAGAACTATGGCTACACCTTC
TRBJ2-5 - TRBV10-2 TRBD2 CATRGLAGGTQETQYF TGCGCCACAAGGGGACTAGCGGGGGGGACTCAAGAGACCCAGTACTTC
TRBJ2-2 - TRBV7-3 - CASSPRGSSGELFF TGTGCCAGCAGCCCCCGGGGATCGTCCGGGGAGCTGTTTTTT
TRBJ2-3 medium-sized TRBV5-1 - CASSLLDTQYF TGCGCCAGCAGCTTGCTAGATACGCAGTATTTT
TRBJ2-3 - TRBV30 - CAWGRGDTQYF TGTGCCTGGGGGCGCGGAGATACGCAGTATTTT
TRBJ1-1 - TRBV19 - CAAVGGLNTEAFF TGTGCAGCGGTGGGGGGGCTGAACACTGAAGCTTTCTTT
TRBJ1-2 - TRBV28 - CASSSPATGSYGYTF TGTGCCAGCAGTTCCCCCGCGACAGGAAGCTATGGCTACACCTTC
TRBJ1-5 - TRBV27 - CASSVSLGNQPQHF TGTGCCAGCAGCGTCTCCCTGGGCAATCAGCCCCAGCATTTT
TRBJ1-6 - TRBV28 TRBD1 CASSSGQGVSPLHF TGTGCCAGCAGTTCGGGACAGGGGGTGTCACCCCTCCACTTT
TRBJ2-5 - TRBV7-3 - CASSPRPVGRETQYF TGTGCCAGCAGCCCAAGACCCGTGGGTAGGGAGACCCAGTACTTC
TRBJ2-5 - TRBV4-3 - CASSLGMGLETQYF TGCGCCAGCAGCCTGGGCATGGGTTTGGAGACCCAGTACTTC
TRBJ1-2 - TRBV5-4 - CASSPRGQNYGYTF TGTGCCAGCAGCCCGCGCGGACAGAACTATGGCTACACCTTC
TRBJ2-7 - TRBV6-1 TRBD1 CASVVGQGGYEQYF TGTGCCAGCGTTGTGGGACAGGGGGGCTACGAGCAGTACTTC
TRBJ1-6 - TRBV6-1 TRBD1 CASSERGQGNSPLHF TGTGCCAGCAGTGAAAGGGGACAGGGTAATTCACCCCTCCACTTT
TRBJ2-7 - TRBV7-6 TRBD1 CASSPRQGSDEQYF TGTGCCAGCAGCCCGAGACAGGGGAGCGACGAGCAGTACTTC
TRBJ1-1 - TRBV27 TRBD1 CATKQGAVTEAFF TGTGCCACCAAACAGGGGGCGGTTACTGAAGCTTTCTTT